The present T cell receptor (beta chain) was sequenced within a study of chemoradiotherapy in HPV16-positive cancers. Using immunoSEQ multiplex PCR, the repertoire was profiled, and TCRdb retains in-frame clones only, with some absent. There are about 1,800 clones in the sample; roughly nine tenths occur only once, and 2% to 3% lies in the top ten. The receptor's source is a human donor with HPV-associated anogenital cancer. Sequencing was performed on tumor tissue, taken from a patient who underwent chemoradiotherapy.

CDR3 sequence reads: CASSSRDTTYEQYF. The CDR3 DNA sequence: TGTGCCAGTAGTTCCCGGGACACAACCTACGAGCAGTACTTC. This chain connects TRBV19 to TRBJ2-7; D possibly corresponds to TRBD1 (6 bases). The V end lost 5 bases, the J end lost 2 bases, and 13 bases lay between the germline ends. CDR1 is LNHDA and CDR2 is SQIVND in the germline V gene (reference sequence). The CDR3 sequence is 14 residues long.